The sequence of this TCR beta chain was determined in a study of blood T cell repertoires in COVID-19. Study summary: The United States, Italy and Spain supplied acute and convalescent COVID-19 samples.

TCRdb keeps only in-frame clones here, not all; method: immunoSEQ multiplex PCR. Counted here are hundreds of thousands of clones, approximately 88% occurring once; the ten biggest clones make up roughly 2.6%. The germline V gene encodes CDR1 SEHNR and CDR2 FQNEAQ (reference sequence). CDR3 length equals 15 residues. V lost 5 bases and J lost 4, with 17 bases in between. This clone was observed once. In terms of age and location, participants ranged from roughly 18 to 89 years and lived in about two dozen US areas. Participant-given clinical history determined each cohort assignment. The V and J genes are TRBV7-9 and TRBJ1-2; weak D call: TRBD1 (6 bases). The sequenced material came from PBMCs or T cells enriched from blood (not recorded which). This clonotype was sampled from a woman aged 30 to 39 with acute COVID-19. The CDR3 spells CASSPSQGSPYGYTF. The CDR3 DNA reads TGTGCCAGCAGCCCATCACAGGGCTCTCCCTATGGCTACACCTTC.